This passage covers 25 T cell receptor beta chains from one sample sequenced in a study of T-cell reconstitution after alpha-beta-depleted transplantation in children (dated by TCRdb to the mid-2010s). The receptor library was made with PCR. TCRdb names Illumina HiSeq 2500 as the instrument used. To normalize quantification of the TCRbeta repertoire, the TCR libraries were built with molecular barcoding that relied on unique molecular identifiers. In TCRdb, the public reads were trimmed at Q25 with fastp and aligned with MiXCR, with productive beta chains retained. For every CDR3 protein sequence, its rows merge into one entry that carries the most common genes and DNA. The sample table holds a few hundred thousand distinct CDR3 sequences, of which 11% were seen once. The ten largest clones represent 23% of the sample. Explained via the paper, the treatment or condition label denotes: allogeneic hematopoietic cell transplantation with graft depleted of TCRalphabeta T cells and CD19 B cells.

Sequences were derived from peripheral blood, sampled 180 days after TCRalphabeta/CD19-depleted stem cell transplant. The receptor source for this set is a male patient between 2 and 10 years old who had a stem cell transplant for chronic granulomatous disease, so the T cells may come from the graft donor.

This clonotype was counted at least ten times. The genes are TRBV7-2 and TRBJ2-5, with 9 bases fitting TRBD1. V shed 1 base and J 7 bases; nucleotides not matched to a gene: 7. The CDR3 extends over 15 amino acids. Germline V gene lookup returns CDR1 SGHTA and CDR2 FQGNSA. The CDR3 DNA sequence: TGTGCCAGCAGCTTAGAACCGACAGGGGGGGGGACCCAGTACTTC. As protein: CASSLEPTGGGTQYF. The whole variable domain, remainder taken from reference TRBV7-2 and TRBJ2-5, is GAGVSQSPSNKVTEKGKDVELRCDPISGHTALYWYRQSLGQGLEFLIYFQGNSAPDKSGLPSDRFSAERTGGSVSTLTIQRTQQEDSAVYLCASSLEPTGGGTQYFGPGTRLLVL.

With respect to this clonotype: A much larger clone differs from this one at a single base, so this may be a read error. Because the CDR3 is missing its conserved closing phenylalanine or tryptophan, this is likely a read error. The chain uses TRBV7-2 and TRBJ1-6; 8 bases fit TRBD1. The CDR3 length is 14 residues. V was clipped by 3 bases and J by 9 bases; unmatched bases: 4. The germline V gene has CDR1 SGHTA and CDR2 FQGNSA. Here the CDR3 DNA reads TGTGCCAGCAGCTTCCGGGACAGGAGTTCACCCCTCCACTCT. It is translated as CASSFRDRSSPLHS.

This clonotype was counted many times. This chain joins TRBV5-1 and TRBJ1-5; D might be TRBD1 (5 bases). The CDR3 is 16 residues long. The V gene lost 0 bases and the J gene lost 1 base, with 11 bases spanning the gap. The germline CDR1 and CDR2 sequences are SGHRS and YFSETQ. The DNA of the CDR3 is TGCGCCAGCAGCTTGGGGGCTGGGGGGAGCAATCAGCCCCAGCATTTT. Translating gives CASSLGAGGSNQPQHF.

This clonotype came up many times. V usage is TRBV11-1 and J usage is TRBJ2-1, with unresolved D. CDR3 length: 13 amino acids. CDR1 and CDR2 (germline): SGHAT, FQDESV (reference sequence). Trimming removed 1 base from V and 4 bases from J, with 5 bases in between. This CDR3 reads CASSLVVYNEQFF. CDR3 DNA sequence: TGTGCCAGCAGCTTAGTTGTGTACAATGAGCAGTTCTTC.

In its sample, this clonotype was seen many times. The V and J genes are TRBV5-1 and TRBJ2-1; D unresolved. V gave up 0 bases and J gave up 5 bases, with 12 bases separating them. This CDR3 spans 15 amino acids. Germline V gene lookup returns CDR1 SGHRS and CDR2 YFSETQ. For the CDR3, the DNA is TGCGCCAGCAGCTTGGTTGCTAACAAAAACAATGAGCAGTTCTTC. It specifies CASSLVANKNNEQFF.

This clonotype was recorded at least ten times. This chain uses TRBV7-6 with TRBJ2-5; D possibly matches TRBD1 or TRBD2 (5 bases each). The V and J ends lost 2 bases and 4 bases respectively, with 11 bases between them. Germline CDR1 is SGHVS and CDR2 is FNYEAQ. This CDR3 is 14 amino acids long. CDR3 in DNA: TGTGCCAGCAGCTTAAATGGGGGACGAGAGACCCAGTACTTC. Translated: CASSLNGGRETQYF.

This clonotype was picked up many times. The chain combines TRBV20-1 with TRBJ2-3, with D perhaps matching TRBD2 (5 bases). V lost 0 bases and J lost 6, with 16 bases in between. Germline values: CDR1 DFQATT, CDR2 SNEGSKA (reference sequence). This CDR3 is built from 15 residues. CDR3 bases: TGCAGTGCTAGAGATACGGCGTCGGCGGGTGATACGCAGTATTTT. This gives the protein CSARDTASAGDTQYF.

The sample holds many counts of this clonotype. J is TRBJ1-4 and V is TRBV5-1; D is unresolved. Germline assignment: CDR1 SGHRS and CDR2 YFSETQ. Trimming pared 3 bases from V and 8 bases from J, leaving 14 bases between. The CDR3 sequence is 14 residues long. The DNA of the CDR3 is TGCGCCAGCAGCTCGGACGGGTTCGGGGAAAAACTGTTTTTT. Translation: CASSSDGFGEKLFF.

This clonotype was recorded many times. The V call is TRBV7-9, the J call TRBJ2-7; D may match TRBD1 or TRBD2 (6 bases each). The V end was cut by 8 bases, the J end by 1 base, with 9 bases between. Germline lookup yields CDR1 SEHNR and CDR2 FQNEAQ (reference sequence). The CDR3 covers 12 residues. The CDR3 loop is CASEGGSYEQYF. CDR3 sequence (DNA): TGTGCCAGCGAGGGGGGATCCTACGAGCAGTACTTC. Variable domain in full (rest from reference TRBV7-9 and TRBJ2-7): DTGVSQNPRHKITKRGQNVTFRCDPISEHNRLYWYRQTLGQGPEFLTYFQNEAQLEKSRLLSDRFSAERPKGSFSTLEIQRTEQGDSAMYLCASEGGSYEQYFGPGTRLTVT.

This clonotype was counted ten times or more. In DNA form, the CDR3 reads TGCGCCAGCAGTGACGGGCTCGAGCAGTACTTC. It yields the protein CASSDGLEQYF. This chain joins TRBV10-2 and TRBJ2-7; D is unclear. The CDR3 contains 11 residues. V dropped 3 bases and J dropped 6 bases, with 6 bases sitting between them. The germline gives CDR1 WSHSY, CDR2 SAAADI.

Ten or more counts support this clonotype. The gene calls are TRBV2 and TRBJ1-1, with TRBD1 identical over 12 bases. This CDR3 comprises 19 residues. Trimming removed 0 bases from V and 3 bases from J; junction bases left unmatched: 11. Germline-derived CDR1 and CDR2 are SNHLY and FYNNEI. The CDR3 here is CASSEATLGQGAGDTEAFF. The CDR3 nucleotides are TGTGCCAGCAGTGAAGCGACTCTGGGACAGGGGGCAGGGGACACTGAAGCTTTCTTT.

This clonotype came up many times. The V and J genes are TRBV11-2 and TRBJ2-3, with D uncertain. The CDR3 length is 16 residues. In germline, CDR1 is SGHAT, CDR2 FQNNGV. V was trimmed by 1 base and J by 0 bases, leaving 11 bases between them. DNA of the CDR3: TGTGCCAGCAGCTTAGTTGGCGGAGATAGCACAGATACGCAGTATTTT. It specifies CASSLVGGDSTDTQYF.

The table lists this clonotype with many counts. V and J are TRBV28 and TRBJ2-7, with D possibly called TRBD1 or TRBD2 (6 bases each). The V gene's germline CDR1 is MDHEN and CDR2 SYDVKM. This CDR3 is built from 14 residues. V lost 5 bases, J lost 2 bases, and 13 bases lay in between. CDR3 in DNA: TGTGCCAGCAGTCCGGGGGACATACCCTACGAGCAGTACTTC. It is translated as CASSPGDIPYEQYF.

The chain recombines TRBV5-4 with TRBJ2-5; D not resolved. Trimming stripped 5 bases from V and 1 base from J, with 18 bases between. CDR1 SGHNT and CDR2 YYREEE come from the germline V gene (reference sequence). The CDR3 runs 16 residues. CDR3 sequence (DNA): TGTGCCAGCAGTGGCTGGGCACAGAGGCCCCAAGAGACCCAGTACTTC. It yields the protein CASSGWAQRPQETQYF.

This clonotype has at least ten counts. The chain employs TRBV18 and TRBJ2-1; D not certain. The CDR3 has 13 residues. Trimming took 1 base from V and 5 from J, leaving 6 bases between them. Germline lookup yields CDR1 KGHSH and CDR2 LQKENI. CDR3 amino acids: CASSPLTDNEQFF. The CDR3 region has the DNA TGTGCCAGCTCACCACTTACGGACAATGAGCAGTTCTTC.

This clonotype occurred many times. CDR3 sequence: CSGLAGVRTYEQYF. In nucleotides, the CDR3 is TGCAGTGGACTAGCGGGAGTGAGAACCTACGAGCAGTACTTC. The rearrangement uses TRBV20-1 and TRBJ2-7; 12 bases agree with TRBD2. This CDR3 comprises 14 residues. The V gene's germline CDR1 is DFQATT and CDR2 SNEGSKA (reference sequence). Germline trimming cut 7 bases from V and 2 bases from J; bases unmatched to any gene: 6.

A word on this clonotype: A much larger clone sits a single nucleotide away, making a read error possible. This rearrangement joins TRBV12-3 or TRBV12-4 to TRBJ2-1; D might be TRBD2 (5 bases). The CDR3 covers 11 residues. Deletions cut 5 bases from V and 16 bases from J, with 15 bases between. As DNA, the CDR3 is TGTGCCAGCAGTGCCGGGATTAGCCCCTTCTTC. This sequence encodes CASSAGISPFF.

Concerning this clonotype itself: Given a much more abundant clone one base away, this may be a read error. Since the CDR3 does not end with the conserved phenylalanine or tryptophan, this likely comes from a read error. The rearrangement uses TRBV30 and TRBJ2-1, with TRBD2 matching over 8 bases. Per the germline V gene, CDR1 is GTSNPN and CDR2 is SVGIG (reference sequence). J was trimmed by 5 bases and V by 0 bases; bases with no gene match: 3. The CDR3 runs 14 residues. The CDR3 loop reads CAWSVLLADNEQFL. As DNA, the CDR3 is TGTGCCTGGAGTGTATTACTAGCGGACAATGAGCAGTTCTTG.

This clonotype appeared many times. The CDR3 spells CSAGRLAGQETQYF. The CDR3, as DNA: TGCAGTGCGGGTCGACTAGCGGGACAAGAGACCCAGTACTTC. The chain uses TRBV20-1 and TRBJ2-5; TRBD2 aligns across 11 bases. Losses at the gene ends were 6 bases for V and 2 bases for J; bases not matched to a gene: 5. The CDR3 has 14 amino acids. Germline CDR1 is DFQATT and CDR2 is SNEGSKA (reference sequence).

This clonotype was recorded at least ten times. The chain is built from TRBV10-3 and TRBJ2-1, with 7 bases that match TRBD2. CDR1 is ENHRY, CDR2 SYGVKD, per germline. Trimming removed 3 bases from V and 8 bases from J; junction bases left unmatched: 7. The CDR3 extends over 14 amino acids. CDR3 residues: CAISDATLADEQFF. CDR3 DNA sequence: TGTGCCATCAGTGATGCCACCCTAGCGGATGAGCAGTTCTTC.

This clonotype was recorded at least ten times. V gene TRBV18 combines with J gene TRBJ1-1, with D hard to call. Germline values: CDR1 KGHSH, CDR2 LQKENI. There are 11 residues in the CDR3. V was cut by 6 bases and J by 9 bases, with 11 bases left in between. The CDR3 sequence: CASSSGDQAFF. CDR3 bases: TGTGCCAGCTCCTCAGGAGACCAAGCTTTCTTT.

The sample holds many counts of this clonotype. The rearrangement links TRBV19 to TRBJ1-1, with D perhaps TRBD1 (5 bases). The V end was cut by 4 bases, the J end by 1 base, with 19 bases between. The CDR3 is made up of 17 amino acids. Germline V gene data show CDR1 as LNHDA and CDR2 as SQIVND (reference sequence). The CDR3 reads CASSKIGSGTGNTEAFF. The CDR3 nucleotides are TGTGCCAGTAGTAAGATTGGGTCAGGGACGGGGAACACTGAAGCTTTCTTT.

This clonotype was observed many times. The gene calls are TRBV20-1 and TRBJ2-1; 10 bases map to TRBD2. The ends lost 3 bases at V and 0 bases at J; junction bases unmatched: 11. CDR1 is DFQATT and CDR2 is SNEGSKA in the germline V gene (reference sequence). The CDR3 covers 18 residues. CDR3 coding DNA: TGCAGTGCTAGGCGGGGAGCGGGAGGGCCCAGCTCCTACAATGAGCAGTTCTTC. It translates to CSARRGAGGPSSYNEQFF.

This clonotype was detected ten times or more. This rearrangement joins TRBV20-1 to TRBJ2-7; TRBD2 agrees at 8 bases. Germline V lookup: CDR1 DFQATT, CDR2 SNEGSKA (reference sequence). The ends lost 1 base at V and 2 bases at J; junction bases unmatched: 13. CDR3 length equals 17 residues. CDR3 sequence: CSARGVAGPGRTYEQYF. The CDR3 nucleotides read TGCAGTGCTAGAGGGGTAGCGGGACCTGGGCGAACCTACGAGCAGTACTTC.

DNA for the CDR3: TGCGCCAGCAGCTTGGGGCTAGCGATAGCAGATACGCAGTATTTT. It codes for CASSLGLAIADTQYF. V usage is TRBV5-1 and J usage is TRBJ2-3; possible D gene TRBD2, 6 bases. This CDR3 has 15 amino acids. The germline V and J ends were trimmed by 0 bases and 4 bases, with 12 bases remaining between them. Germline CDR1 and CDR2: SGHRS and YFSETQ. Variable domain in full (rest from reference TRBV5-1 and TRBJ2-3): KAGVTQTPRYLIKTRGQQVTLSCSPISGHRSVSWYQQTPGQGLQFLFEYFSETQRNKGNFPGRFSGRQFSNSRSEMNVSTLELGDSALYLCASSLGLAIADTQYFGPGTRLTVL.